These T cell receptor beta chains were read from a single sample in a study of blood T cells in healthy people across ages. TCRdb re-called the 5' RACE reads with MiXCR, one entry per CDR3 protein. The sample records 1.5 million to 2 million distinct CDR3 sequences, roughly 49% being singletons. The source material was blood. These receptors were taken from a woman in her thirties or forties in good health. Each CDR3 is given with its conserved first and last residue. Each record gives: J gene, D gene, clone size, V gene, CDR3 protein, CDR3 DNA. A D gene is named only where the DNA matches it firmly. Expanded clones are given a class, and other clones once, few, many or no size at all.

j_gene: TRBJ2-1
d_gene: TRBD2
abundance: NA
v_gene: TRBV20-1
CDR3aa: CSARRASGGPILHNEQFF
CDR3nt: TGCAGTGCCCGGAGGGCAAGCGGGGGGCCTATCCTGCACAATGAGCAGTTCTTC

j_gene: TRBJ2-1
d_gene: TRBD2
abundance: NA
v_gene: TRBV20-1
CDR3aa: CSASYGTSRVDEQFF
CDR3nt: TGCAGTGCTAGCTACGGGACTAGCAGGGTCGATGAGCAGTTCTTC

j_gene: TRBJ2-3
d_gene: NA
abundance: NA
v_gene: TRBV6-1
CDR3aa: CASSAREYTQYF
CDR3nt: TGTGCCAGCAGTGCAAGGGAGTATACGCAGTATTTT

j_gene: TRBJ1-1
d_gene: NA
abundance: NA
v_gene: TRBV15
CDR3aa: CATSRGRATFPGGDTEAFF
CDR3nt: TGTGCCACCAGCAGAGGCAGAGCGACTTTTCCTGGGGGGGACACTGAAGCTTTCTTT

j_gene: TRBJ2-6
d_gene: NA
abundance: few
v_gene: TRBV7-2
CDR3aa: CASSLVGARGANVLTF
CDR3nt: TGTGCCAGCAGCTTAGTTGGGGCGCGTGGGGCCAACGTCCTGACTTTC

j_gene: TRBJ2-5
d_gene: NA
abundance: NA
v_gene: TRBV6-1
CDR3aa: CASGVTEEETQYF
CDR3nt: TGTGCCAGCGGTGTGACAGAAGAAGAGACCCAGTACTTC

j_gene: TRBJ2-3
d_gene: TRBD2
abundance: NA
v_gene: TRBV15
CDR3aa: CATSRDETSGGRTDTQYF
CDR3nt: TGTGCCACCAGCAGAGATGAGACTAGCGGGGGACGCACAGATACGCAGTATTTT

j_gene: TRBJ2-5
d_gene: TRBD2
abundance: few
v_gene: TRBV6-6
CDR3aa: CASSYRRGGRLETQYF
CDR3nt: TGTGCCAGCAGTTACCGGCGGGGGGGCCGTTTAGAGACCCAGTACTTC

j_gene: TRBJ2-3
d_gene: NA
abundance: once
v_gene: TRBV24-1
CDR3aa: CATTGVGTDTQYF
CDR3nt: TGTGCCACCACAGGGGTAGGCACAGATACGCAGTATTTT

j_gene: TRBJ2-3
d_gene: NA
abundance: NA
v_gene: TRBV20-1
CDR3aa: CSARESRGAADTQYF
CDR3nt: TGCAGTGCTAGAGAAAGCCGGGGGGCCGCAGATACGCAGTATTTT

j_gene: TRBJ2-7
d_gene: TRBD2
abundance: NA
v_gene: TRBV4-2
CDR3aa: CASSQTSGGVNYNEQYF
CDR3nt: TGTGCCAGCAGCCAAACTAGCGGGGGGGTTAATTACAATGAGCAGTACTTC

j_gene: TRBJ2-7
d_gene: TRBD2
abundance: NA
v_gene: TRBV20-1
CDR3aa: CSANTVSGGDRYEQYF
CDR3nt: TGCAGTGCGAATACAGTTAGCGGGGGGGATCGCTACGAGCAGTACTTC

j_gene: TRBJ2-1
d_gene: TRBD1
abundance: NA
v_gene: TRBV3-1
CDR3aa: CASSKAPQGYNEQFF
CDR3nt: TGTGCCAGCAGCAAAGCCCCACAGGGGTACAATGAGCAGTTCTTC

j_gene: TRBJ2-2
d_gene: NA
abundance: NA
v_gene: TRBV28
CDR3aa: CASSLTMSSVTGELFF
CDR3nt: TGTGCCAGCAGTTTAACTATGTCGTCGGTCACCGGGGAGCTGTTTTTT

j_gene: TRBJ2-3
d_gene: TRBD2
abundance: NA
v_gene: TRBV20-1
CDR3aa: CSAVAGGPDTQYF
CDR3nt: TGCAGTGCTGTAGCGGGGGGGCCGGATACGCAGTATTTT

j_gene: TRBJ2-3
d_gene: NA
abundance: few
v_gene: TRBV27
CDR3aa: CASKRLMPISDTQYF
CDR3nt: TGTGCCAGCAAGAGGTTAATGCCGATTTCCGATACGCAGTATTTT

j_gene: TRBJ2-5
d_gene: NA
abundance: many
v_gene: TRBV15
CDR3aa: CATSGVGGETQYF
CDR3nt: TGTGCCACTAGTGGGGTGGGCGGCGAGACCCAGTACTTC

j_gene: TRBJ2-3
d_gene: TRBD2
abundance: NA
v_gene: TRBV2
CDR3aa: CASRRGRGDTQYF
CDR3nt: TGTGCCAGCAGGCGGGGGAGAGGGGATACGCAGTATTTT

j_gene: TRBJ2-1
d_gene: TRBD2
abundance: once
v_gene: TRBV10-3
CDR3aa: CAINRGGYNEQFF
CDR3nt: TGTGCCATCAACCGGGGGGGGTACAATGAGCAGTTCTTC

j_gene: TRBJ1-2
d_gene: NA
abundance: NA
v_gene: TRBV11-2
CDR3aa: CASSLEVGSRYTF
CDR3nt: TGTGCCAGCAGCTTAGAGGTGGGGTCGAGGTACACCTTC

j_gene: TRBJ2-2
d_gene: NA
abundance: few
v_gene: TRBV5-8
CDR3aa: CASREGINTGELFF
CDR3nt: TGTGCCAGCAGGGAGGGAATTAACACCGGGGAGCTGTTTTTT